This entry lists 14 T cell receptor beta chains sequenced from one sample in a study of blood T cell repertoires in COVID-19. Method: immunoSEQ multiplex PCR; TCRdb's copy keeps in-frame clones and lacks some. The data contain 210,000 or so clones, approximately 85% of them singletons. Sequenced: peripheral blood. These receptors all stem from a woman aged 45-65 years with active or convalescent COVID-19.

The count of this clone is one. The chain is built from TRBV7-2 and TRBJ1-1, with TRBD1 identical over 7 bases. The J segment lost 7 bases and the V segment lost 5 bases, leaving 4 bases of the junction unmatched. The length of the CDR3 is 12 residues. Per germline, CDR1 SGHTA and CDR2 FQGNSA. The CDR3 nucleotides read TGTGCCAGCAGCCGACAGGGTCTTGAAGCTTTCTTT. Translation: CASSRQGLEAFF.

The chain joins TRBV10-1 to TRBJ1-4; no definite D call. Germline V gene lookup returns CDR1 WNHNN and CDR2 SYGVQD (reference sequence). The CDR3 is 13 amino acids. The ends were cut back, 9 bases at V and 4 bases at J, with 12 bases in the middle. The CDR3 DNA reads TGCGCCAGTTCCCGAGGGCTTAATGAAAAACTGTTTTTT. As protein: CASSRGLNEKLFF.

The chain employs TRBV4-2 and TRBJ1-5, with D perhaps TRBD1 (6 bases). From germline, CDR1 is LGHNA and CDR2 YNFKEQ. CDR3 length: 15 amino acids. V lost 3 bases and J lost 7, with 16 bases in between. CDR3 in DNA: TGTGCCAGCAGCCAGTTCGCACAGGGTAGGCAGCCCCAGCATTTT. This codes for CASSQFAQGRQPQHF.

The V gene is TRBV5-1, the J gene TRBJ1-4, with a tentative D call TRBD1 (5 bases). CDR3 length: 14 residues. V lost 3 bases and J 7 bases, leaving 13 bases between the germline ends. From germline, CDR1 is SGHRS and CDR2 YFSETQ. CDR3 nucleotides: TGCGCCAGCAGCTCCGGGGGACCAGGTGAAAAACTGTTTTTT. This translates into CASSSGGPGEKLFF.

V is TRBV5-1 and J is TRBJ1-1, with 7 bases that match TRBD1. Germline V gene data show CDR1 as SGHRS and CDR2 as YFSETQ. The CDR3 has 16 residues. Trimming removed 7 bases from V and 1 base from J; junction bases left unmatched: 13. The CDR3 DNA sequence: TGCGCCAGCGAACGAGGGGACAGTACTTCGAACACTGAAGCTTTCTTT. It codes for CASERGDSTSNTEAFF.

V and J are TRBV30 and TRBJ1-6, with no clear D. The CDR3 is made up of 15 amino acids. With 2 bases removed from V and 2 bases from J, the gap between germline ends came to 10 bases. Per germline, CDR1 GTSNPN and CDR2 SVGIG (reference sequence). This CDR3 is CAWSPTVTYNSPLHF. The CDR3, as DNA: TGTGCCTGGAGTCCTACAGTCACCTATAATTCACCCCTCCACTTT.

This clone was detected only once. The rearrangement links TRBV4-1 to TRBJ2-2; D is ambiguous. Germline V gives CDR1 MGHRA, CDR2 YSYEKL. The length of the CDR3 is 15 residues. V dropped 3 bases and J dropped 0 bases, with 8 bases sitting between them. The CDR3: CASSHVQSNTGELFF. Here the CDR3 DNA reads TGCGCCAGCAGCCACGTTCAGTCGAACACCGGGGAGCTGTTTTTT.

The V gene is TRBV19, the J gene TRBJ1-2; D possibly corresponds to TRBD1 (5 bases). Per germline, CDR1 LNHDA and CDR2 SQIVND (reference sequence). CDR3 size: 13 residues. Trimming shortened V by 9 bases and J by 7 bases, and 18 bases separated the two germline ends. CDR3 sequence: CASQLQGGGGYTF. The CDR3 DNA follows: TGTGCCAGCCAACTCCAAGGCGGGGGTGGCTACACCTTC.

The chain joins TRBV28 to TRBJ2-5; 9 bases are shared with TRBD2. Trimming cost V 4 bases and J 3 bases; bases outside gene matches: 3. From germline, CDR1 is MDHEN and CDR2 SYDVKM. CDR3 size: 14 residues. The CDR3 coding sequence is TGTGCCAGCAGTTCCGTAGCGGGGGAAGAGACCCAGTACTTC. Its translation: CASSSVAGEETQYF.

The CDR3 nucleotides read TGTGCCAGCAGTTCCCCGGCAGGAAGCTACGAGCAGTACGTC. It yields the protein CASSSPAGSYEQYV. V gene TRBV28 combines with J gene TRBJ2-7; D is undetermined. Trimming left V 4 bases short and J 3 bases short, with 13 bases between. Germline V lookup: CDR1 MDHEN, CDR2 SYDVKM. This CDR3 is 14 amino acids long.

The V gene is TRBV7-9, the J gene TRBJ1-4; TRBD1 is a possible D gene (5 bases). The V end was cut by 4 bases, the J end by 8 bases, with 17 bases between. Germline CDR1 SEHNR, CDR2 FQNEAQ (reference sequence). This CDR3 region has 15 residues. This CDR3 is CASSSPSGGVEKLFF. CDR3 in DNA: TGTGCCAGCAGCTCCCCATCGGGGGGAGTGGAAAAACTGTTTTTT.

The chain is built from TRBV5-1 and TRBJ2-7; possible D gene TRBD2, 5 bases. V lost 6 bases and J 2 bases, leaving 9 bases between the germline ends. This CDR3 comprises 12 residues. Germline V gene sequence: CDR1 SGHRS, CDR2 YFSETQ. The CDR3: CASMDSAYEQYF. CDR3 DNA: TGCGCCAGCATGGACTCGGCCTACGAGCAGTACTTC.

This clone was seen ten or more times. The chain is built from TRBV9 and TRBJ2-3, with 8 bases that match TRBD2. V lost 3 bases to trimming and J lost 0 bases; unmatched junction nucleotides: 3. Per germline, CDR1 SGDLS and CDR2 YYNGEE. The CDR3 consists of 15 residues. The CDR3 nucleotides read TGTGCCAGCAGCGATAGCGGGGTTAGCACAGATACGCAGTATTTT. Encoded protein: CASSDSGVSTDTQYF.

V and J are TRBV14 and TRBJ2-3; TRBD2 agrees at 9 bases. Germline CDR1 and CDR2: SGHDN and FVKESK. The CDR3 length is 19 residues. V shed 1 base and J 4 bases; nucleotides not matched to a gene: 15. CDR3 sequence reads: CASSQGRTSAGVTSDTQYF. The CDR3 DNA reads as TGTGCCAGCAGCCAAGGGAGGACTAGCGCGGGAGTAACCTCAGATACGCAGTATTTT.